The following is a T cell receptor (beta chain) sequence with its context. Profiling relied on immunoSEQ multiplex PCR, and the TCRdb table lists in-frame clones only, not all of them. The repertoire holds about 57,000 clones, with 65% to 90% as singletons. The entry originates in a study of T cell responses to AZD1222 COVID-19 vaccine. Study as a whole: Second-dose recipients at about 4 or about 12 weeks were treated as one pooled group.

In germline, CDR1 is MGHRA, CDR2 YSYEKL. The CDR3 totals 13 residues. J gave up 7 bases and V 5 bases, and 5 bases lay outside the gene matches. Sequencing used peripheral blood, obtained on day 0 of AZD1222 vaccination. The rearrangement uses TRBV4-1 and TRBJ1-2; 9 nucleotides agree with TRBD1. This TCR was sampled from an adult in good health. The CDR3 region has the DNA TGCGCCAGCAGCTCCGGGACAGGGATTGGCTACACCTTC. Amino acids: CASSSGTGIGYTF.